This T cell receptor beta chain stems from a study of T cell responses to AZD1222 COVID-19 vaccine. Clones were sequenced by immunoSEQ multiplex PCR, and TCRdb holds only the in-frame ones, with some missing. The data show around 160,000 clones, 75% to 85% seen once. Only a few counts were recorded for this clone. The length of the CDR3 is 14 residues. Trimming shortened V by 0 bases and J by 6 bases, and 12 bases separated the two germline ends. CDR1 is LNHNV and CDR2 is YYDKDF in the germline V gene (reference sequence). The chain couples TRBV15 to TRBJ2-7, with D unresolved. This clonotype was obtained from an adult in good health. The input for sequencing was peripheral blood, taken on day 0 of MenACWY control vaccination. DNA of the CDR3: TGTGCCACCAGCAGAGATCATCACAGCAGCGAGCAGTACTTC. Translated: CATSRDHHSSEQYF. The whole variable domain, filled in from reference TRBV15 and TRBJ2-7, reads DAMVIQNPRYQVTQFGKPVTLSCSQTLNHNVMYWYQQKSSQAPKLLFHYYDKDFNNEADTPDNFQSRRPNTSFCFLDIRSPGLGDTAMYLCATSRDHHSSEQYFGPGTRLTVT.